Following are 5 T cell receptor beta chains from one sample sequenced in a study of graft-versus-host responses after intestinal transplantation. Assay used: immunoSEQ multiplex PCR; TCRdb lists only in-frame clones, some missing. There are about 69,000 clones in the sample; around 90% occur only once, and approximately 6.3% lies in the top ten. The specimen was bone marrow, collected roughly 780 days after intestinal transplantation. Receptors were obtained from a human patient who received an intestinal transplant, so some T cells may come from the graft donor.

The chain has TRBV6-1 and TRBJ1-5, with a tentative D call TRBD1 (6 bases). The CDR3 is 15 amino acids. Trimming took off 4 bases at V and 12 bases at J, with 22 bases between the two ends. Germline V gene lookup returns CDR1 MNHNS and CDR2 SASEGT. Here the CDR3 reads CASSAPRGLGSRQHF. The CDR3 region has the DNA TGTGCCAGCAGTGCTCCCAGGGGCCTTGGAAGTCGCCAGCATTTT.

The chain uses TRBV6-6 and TRBJ1-6; D unresolved. Germline V gives CDR1 MNHNY, CDR2 SVGAGI (reference sequence). The CDR3 runs 14 residues. Trimming stripped 7 bases from V and 8 bases from J, with 15 bases between. The CDR3 region has the DNA TGTGCCAGCAACGGCAGGCGAAAGGATTCACCCCTCCACTTT. Translating gives CASNGRRKDSPLHF.

The rearrangement joins TRBV10-1 to TRBJ2-2; the D gene is possibly TRBD1 (6 bases). The CDR3 is 16 amino acids. CDR1 is WNHNN and CDR2 is SYGVQD in the germline V gene (reference sequence). Trimming cost V 2 bases and J 0 bases, with 10 bases left between them. The CDR3 nucleotides are TGCGCCAGCAGTGAGGGAACAGGGACGAACACCGGGGAGCTGTTTTTT. Its protein is CASSEGTGTNTGELFF.

The chain combines TRBV14 with TRBJ1-1, with D possibly TRBD1 on 5 matching bases. The CDR3 totals 17 residues. The germline gives CDR1 SGHDN, CDR2 FVKESK. The V and J ends lost 3 bases and 3 bases respectively, with 20 bases between them. CDR3 in amino acids: CASSHPYPQEADTEAFF. In DNA, the CDR3 is TGTGCCAGCAGCCACCCTTACCCACAGGAGGCGGACACTGAAGCTTTCTTT.

V usage is TRBV28 and J usage is TRBJ2-7; TRBD2 agrees at 10 bases. CDR3 size: 17 residues. The germline V gene has CDR1 MDHEN and CDR2 SYDVKM. The J segment lost 2 bases and the V segment lost 3 bases, leaving 10 bases of the junction unmatched. The CDR3 sequence: CASSFSLAGVTTYEQYF. CDR3 nucleotides: TGTGCCAGCAGTTTCTCCCTAGCGGGAGTCACAACCTACGAGCAGTACTTC.